These T cell receptor beta chains were read from a single sample in a study of beta chain features in type 1 diabetes. Measured with immunoSEQ multiplex PCR; TCRdb has only the in-frame clones, and not every one. The table records roughly 500,000 clones, 11% of them present only once. Material for sequencing was naive CD4+ T cells from blood. The receptor source for this set is a woman younger than 30 in good health. Each CDR3 is given with its conserved first and last residue. The D gene is left open where the match is weak. Size values are once, few and many counts, or a class for expanded clones, and some rows have none.

v_call: TRBV15
d_call: .
j_call: TRBJ1-5
clone_size: .
cdr3_aa: CATRGRGRPNQPQHF
cdr3_nt: TGTGCCACCAGAGGAAGGGGGAGACCCAATCAGCCCCAGCATTTT

v_call: TRBV7-9
d_call: .
j_call: TRBJ2-5
clone_size: .
cdr3_aa: CASRRAEKSQETQYF
cdr3_nt: TGTGCCAGCAGGCGTGCGGAGAAAAGCCAAGAGACCCAGTACTTC

v_call: TRBV28
d_call: .
j_call: TRBJ1-1
clone_size: few
cdr3_aa: CASRHGGWNSEAFF
cdr3_nt: TGTGCCAGCCGACACGGGGGGTGGAACTCTGAAGCTTTCTTT

v_call: TRBV7-9
d_call: .
j_call: TRBJ1-2
clone_size: .
cdr3_aa: CASNSNRDNWAF
cdr3_nt: TGTGCCAGCAACTCAAACAGGGACAACTGGGCCTTC

v_call: TRBV18
d_call: .
j_call: TRBJ2-1
clone_size: few
cdr3_aa: CASSPSTGANEQFF
cdr3_nt: TGTGCCAGCTCACCGTCGACGGGAGCTAATGAGCAGTTCTTC

v_call: TRBV5-1
d_call: .
j_call: TRBJ2-1
clone_size: few
cdr3_aa: CASSLVPAYNEQFF
cdr3_nt: TGCGCCAGCAGCTTGGTGCCAGCCTACAATGAGCAGTTCTTC

v_call: TRBV14
d_call: .
j_call: TRBJ2-3
clone_size: .
cdr3_aa: CASTQRGTDTQYF
cdr3_nt: TGTGCCAGCACCCAAAGGGGCACAGATACGCAGTATTTT

v_call: TRBV19
d_call: TRBD2
j_call: TRBJ2-3
clone_size: few
cdr3_aa: CASSGTSGSGTDTQYF
cdr3_nt: TGTGCCAGTAGCGGGACTAGCGGGAGTGGCACAGATACGCAGTATTTT

v_call: TRBV21-1
d_call: .
j_call: TRBJ2-7
clone_size: .
cdr3_aa: CASSKGGTGCSYEQYF
cdr3_nt: TGTGCCAGCAGCAAGGGAGGGACAGGCTGTTCCTACGAGCAGTACTTC

v_call: TRBV4-1
d_call: .
j_call: TRBJ1-4
clone_size: .
cdr3_aa: CASSHNRGHGEKLFF
cdr3_nt: TGCGCCAGCAGCCATAACCGGGGGCATGGGGAAAAACTGTTTTTT

v_call: TRBV9
d_call: .
j_call: TRBJ2-2
clone_size: .
cdr3_aa: CASSLRQENGELFF
cdr3_nt: TGTGCCAGCAGCCTCAGACAGGAGAACGGGGAGCTGTTTTTT

v_call: TRBV25-1
d_call: .
j_call: TRBJ2-3
clone_size: few
cdr3_aa: CASSPRGGGTDTQYF
cdr3_nt: TGTGCCAGCAGTCCCAGGGGAGGGGGCACAGATACGCAGTATTTT

v_call: TRBV30
d_call: TRBD1
j_call: TRBJ2-1
clone_size: .
cdr3_aa: CAWGWRGQGRSYNEQFF
cdr3_nt: TGTGCCTGGGGGTGGAGGGGACAGGGCCGATCCTACAATGAGCAGTTCTTC

v_call: TRBV4-2
d_call: .
j_call: TRBJ2-1
clone_size: few
cdr3_aa: CASSQDPFTYNEQFF
cdr3_nt: TGTGCCAGCAGCCAAGACCCCTTTACCTACAATGAGCAGTTCTTC

v_call: TRBV4-2
d_call: TRBD2
j_call: TRBJ2-7
clone_size: .
cdr3_aa: CASSPPSGTSGRGPYEQYF
cdr3_nt: TGTGCCAGCAGCCCTCCATCCGGGACTAGCGGGAGAGGGCCCTACGAGCAGTACTTC

v_call: TRBV9
d_call: .
j_call: TRBJ1-5
clone_size: .
cdr3_aa: CASSQLAGQPQHF
cdr3_nt: TGTGCCAGCAGCCAACTTGCCGGTCAGCCCCAGCATTTT